This T cell receptor (beta chain) was retrieved from a study of Ad26.COV2.S vaccination and SARS-CoV-2 variants (dated by TCRdb to the early 2020s). As for the study more broadly: Vaccine-arm donors were drawn from COV1001, a multicentre, randomized, double-blind, placebo-controlled phase I-IIa trial of Ad26.COV2.S in healthy adults. Ad26.COV2.S was administered intramuscularly at a dose of 5x10^10 or 1x10^11 viral particles, either as one shot or as two shots given 56 days apart. Sequencing of the TCRbeta repertoire served to evaluate the specificity and breadth of SARS-CoV-2-reactive T cell receptors following Ad26.COV2.S vaccination. A total of around 32 samples were included in the TCR-sequenced set, comprising 19 Ad26.COV2.S vaccine recipients, 5 placebo recipients and 8 SARS-CoV-2 convalescent individuals. Trial participants were randomized into five groups of five: low-dose or high-dose Ad26.COV2.S given once or twice, or placebo on both occasions. Blinding of investigators to trial group allocation was maintained during experiments and outcome assessment.

For CDR1 and CDR2, the germline V gene lists LGHNA and YNFKEQ. The CDR3 has 15 amino acids, counting the end cysteine and phenylalanine. The DNA shown is the 45-base CDR3, in frame from base 1. The V end gives up 6 bases and the J end 5 bases, leaving 11 bases in the junction not matched to a gene. The label giving this sample's treatment or condition can be read as: around 19 received Ad26.COV2.S at low or high dose, single or two shots; several received placebo; per-sample allocation not given. Repertoires of vaccine and placebo recipients were sequenced from samples taken on day 63 after the first injection. In Cohort 1b, more than 20 adults aged 18-55 years were enrolled at a single site in Boston, USA, between 29 July and 7 August 2020. Ad26.COV2.S was a replication-incompetent adenovirus type 26 vector that expressed a prefusion-stabilized SARS-CoV-2 spike protein derived from the original Wuhan strain.

The immunoSEQ Assay was used to sequence TCRbeta CDR3 regions. After extraction, genomic DNA underwent amplification by bias-controlled multiplex PCR, followed by high-throughput sequencing. In the original analysis: To quantify the absolute abundance of every unique TCRbeta CDR3 region, sequences were collapsed and filtered. Usable DNA was measured by amplifying reference genes present in all nucleated cells, and TCRbeta template counts were normalized to that usable DNA to estimate T cell fraction. Repertoire TCRs were annotated as SARS-CoV-2-specific when V gene, CDR3 amino acid sequence and J gene were exactly matched to a known reactive TCR set. The reference SARS-CoV-2 TCR set was derived from MIRA and filtered for enrichment in COVID-19-positive ImmuneCODE repertoires, a step that removed public or cross-reactive TCRs. Based on the MIRA antigens, annotated TCRs were further analysed at the level of specific ORF or position within ORF. Depth was the summed frequency of annotated unique rearrangements, while breadth was defined as annotated unique rearrangements over total unique productive rearrangements. Group comparisons of TCR breadth used two-sided Wilcoxon rank-sum tests. TCRdb took this table from immuneACCESS and kept in-frame rearrangements with V and J called. Such tables lack part of the clones; where checked against another copy, unresolved V genes explain under half of the gap, and the rest is unexplained. That table furnishes V, J and clone size, whereas the DNA furnished D and trimming. This sample is represented by some 520,000 clones; approximately 90% of them were singletons. Of the sample, roughly 12% is held by the ten largest clones.

What the authors observed across the whole study: Comparable non-spike TCR breadth was observed between vaccine and placebo recipients, consistent with only spike being contained in the vaccine. After vaccination, substantial breadth of spike-specific CD8+ and CD4+ T cell responses was reported. Comparing responses between vaccine doses or regimens was not something the study was powered to do. Higher spike-specific TCR breadth was observed in Ad26.COV2.S recipients than in placebo recipients (P = 0.0014). According to the authors, total T cell responses may have been underestimated by the TCR breadth and depth analyses.

This clone has more than one count but fewer than ten. Its cognate antigen has yet to be identified. Per-base quality was not reported, and no clone a single base away is much larger than it. The chain couples TRBV4-2 to TRBJ2-7; 9 nucleotides in the junction match TRBD1. The specimen was peripheral blood, collected in a trial of Ad26.COV2.S vaccine versus placebo. The sequence derives from a person between 18 and 59 years old who received the Ad26.COV2.S COVID-19 vaccine or a placebo. The CDR3 protein is CASRLQERQGDEQYF. The nucleotides read TGTGCCAGCAGGCTCCAAGAGAGACAGGGGGACGAGCAGTACTTC.